These 19 T cell receptor beta chains share one sample of origin, sequenced in a study of blood T cell repertoires in COVID-19. TCRdb's copy holds only in-frame clones and misses some; the assay was immunoSEQ multiplex PCR. The sample has hundreds of thousands of clones; under 95% are singletons. Input material: peripheral blood. The receptors come from a woman aged 18-29 years who had recovered from COVID-19.

This chain connects TRBV14 to TRBJ2-3; 8 bases match TRBD2. The ends lost 1 base at V and 5 bases at J; junction bases unmatched: 11. From germline, CDR1 is SGHDN and CDR2 FVKESK. The CDR3 spans 17 residues. The chain's CDR3 is CASSQALGGRRVDTQYF. The CDR3, as DNA: TGTGCCAGCAGCCAAGCCTTAGGCGGGAGGAGAGTAGATACGCAGTATTTT.

This chain links TRBV5-1 with TRBJ2-1, with D tentatively TRBD1 (5 bases). This CDR3 contains 15 residues. V lost 1 base and J lost 4, with 12 bases in between. Germline CDR1 is SGHRS and CDR2 is YFSETQ. The CDR3 nucleotides read TGCGCCAGCAGCTTGCGGTTGGGGCTTTACAATGAGCAGTTCTTC. This translates into CASSLRLGLYNEQFF.

Only one count was recorded for this clone. The V call is TRBV19, the J call TRBJ1-5; D unclear. The CDR3 is made up of 12 amino acids. The germline CDR1 and CDR2 sequences are LNHDA and SQIVND (reference sequence). Between the trimmed V and J ends, which lost 7 bases and 7 bases, there was a span of 11 bases. The CDR3 DNA is TGTGCCAGTATCCCCCTTTTCCAGCCCCAGCATTTT. Translation gives CASIPLFQPQHF.

DNA of the CDR3: TGTGCCAGCAGCTTAAAGGGAGGAGGTTCACCCCTCCACTTT. This gives the protein CASSLKGGGSPLHF. The rearrangement uses TRBV7-9 and TRBJ1-6; D remains unclear. Germline CDR1 reads SEHNR; CDR2 reads FQNEAQ (reference sequence). V was shortened by 2 bases and J by 9 bases, with 11 bases between the two germline ends. CDR3 length: 14 residues.

The chain recombines TRBV2 with TRBJ1-2; D might be TRBD1 (6 bases). The CDR3 contains 16 residues. Trimming removed 0 bases at V and 1 base at J, with 12 bases between. Germline CDR1 SNHLY, CDR2 FYNNEI. As DNA, the CDR3 is TGTGCCAGCAGTGAAGCCTTAGGACAGATTAACTATGGCTACACCTTC. As protein: CASSEALGQINYGYTF.

This rearrangement joins TRBV7-9 to TRBJ1-2; no clear D gene. The CDR3 covers 15 residues. Germline V CDR1 and CDR2: SEHNR, FQNEAQ (reference sequence). The ends were cut back, 5 bases at V and 0 bases at J, with 13 bases in the middle. In DNA form, the CDR3 reads TGTGCCAGCAGCCCCACATTGGTCTCTAACTATGGCTACACCTTC. Residues: CASSPTLVSNYGYTF. Using reference TRBV7-9 and TRBJ1-2 for the parts outside the CDR3, the full variable domain is DTGVSQNPRHKITKRGQNVTFRCDPISEHNRLYWYRQTLGQGPEFLTYFQNEAQLEKSRLLSDRFSAERPKGSFSTLEIQRTEQGDSAMYLCASSPTLVSNYGYTFGSGTRLTVV.

The rearrangement links TRBV12-3 or TRBV12-4 to TRBJ1-5; D remains unclear. V gave up 2 bases and J gave up 4 bases, with 6 bases separating them. The CDR3 is 13 residues long. CDR3 in amino acids: CASSLLRNQPQHF. The DNA for the CDR3 is TGTGCCAGCAGTTTACTGAGGAATCAGCCCCAGCATTTT.

The chain has TRBV6-2 or TRBV6-3 and TRBJ2-1, with D maybe TRBD2 (6 bases). This CDR3 comprises 18 residues. From germline, CDR1 is MNHEY and CDR2 SVGEGT. V lost 0 bases and J lost 0, with 15 bases in between. This chain's CDR3 is CASSYSRGGAPSYNEQFF. In DNA, the CDR3 is TGTGCCAGCAGTTACTCGAGAGGCGGGGCACCCTCCTACAATGAGCAGTTCTTC.

The gene calls are TRBV7-2 and TRBJ2-1; 7 nucleotides agree with TRBD2. Trimming cost V 1 base and J 5 bases; bases outside gene matches: 2. Per germline, CDR1 SGHTA and CDR2 FQGNSA. CDR3 length equals 14 residues. In nucleotides, the CDR3 is TGTGCCAGCAGCTTAGACGGGAGGCACAATGAGCAGTTCTTC. This translates into CASSLDGRHNEQFF.

About this clone: The same CDR3 is also encoded by other DNA sequences in this sample. The chain carries TRBV18 and TRBJ2-5, with D maybe TRBD1 (6 bases). Deletions cut 2 bases from V and 2 bases from J, with 6 bases between. The CDR3 extends over 13 amino acids. Germline CDR1 and CDR2: KGHSH and LQKENI. CDR3 residues: CASSPGQQETQYF. The DNA for the CDR3 is TGTGCCAGCTCACCAGGACAGCAAGAGACCCAGTACTTC.

The chain carries TRBV15 and TRBJ2-3, with 8 bases lining up with TRBD1. CDR1 and CDR2 (germline): LNHNV, YYDKDF (reference sequence). Germline trimming cut 0 bases from V and 6 bases from J; bases unmatched to any gene: 8. CDR3 length equals 16 residues. In DNA, the CDR3 is TGTGCCACCAGCAGAGATCACCCCAGGGGGCTGGATACGCAGTATTTT. Translation gives CATSRDHPRGLDTQYF.

This clone is a singleton in its sample. The J gene is TRBJ1-2, the V gene TRBV5-4; 7 bases fit TRBD1. The J segment lost 4 bases and the V segment lost 1 base, leaving 4 bases of the junction unmatched. The CDR3 covers 14 residues. Looked up from germline, CDR1 is SGHNT and CDR2 is YYREEE (reference sequence). For the CDR3, the DNA is TGTGCCAGCAGCTTGACAGGGGTTACCTATGGCTACACCTTC. It encodes CASSLTGVTYGYTF.

V usage is TRBV19 and J usage is TRBJ1-1; D may be TRBD1 (5 bases). The CDR3 consists of 15 residues. V lost 1 base and J 0 bases, leaving 9 bases between the germline ends. The germline CDR1 and CDR2 sequences are LNHDA and SQIVND (reference sequence). DNA for the CDR3: TGTGCCAGTAGTATAGCGGAGGGGATGAACACTGAAGCTTTCTTT. Translating it yields CASSIAEGMNTEAFF.

This sequence joins TRBV30 and TRBJ2-7; TRBD1 aligns across 9 bases. The CDR3 is 13 amino acids. With V trimmed by 1 base and J by 9 bases, 7 bases remained unmatched. Germline CDR1 GTSNPN, CDR2 SVGIG (reference sequence). The CDR3 loop reads CAWSEGTGTRQYV. The CDR3 DNA follows: TGTGCCTGGAGTGAGGGGACAGGGACGAGGCAGTACGTC.

The V call is TRBV9, the J call TRBJ1-3; no clear D. Germline V gene data show CDR1 as SGDLS and CDR2 as YYNGEE. The germline V and J ends were trimmed by 4 bases and 3 bases, with 8 bases remaining between them. The CDR3 covers 13 residues. The CDR3: CASSPLNGNTIYF. CDR3 sequence (DNA): TGTGCCAGCAGCCCCCTTAATGGAAACACCATATATTTT.

The sample holds one count of this clone. The chain is built from TRBV9 and TRBJ2-3; the D gene is possibly TRBD2 (6 bases). This CDR3 region has 18 residues. Germline V lookup: CDR1 SGDLS, CDR2 YYNGEE. V was trimmed by 3 bases and J by 2 bases, leaving 22 bases between them. CDR3 nucleotides: TGTGCCAGCAGCGCGCGCGACCTCCGGGGGACGTACACAGATACGCAGTATTTT. It translates to CASSARDLRGTYTDTQYF.

The chain carries TRBV4-1 and TRBJ1-5; 12 bases are a match to TRBD1. The trim removed 5 bases at V and 1 base at J, leaving 9 bases unmatched. Germline V gene lookup returns CDR1 MGHRA and CDR2 YSYEKL. CDR3 length equals 18 residues. The CDR3: CASSFRDRGQMSNQPQHF. The DNA for the CDR3 is TGCGCCAGCAGCTTCCGGGACAGGGGGCAAATGAGCAATCAGCCCCAGCATTTT.

The rearrangement links TRBV6-1 to TRBJ1-4, with 9 nucleotides matching TRBD1. The CDR3 is 16 amino acids. CDR1 is MNHNS, CDR2 SASEGT, per germline. V gave up 3 bases and J gave up 5 bases; unmatched junction bases: 7. CDR3 in amino acids: CASSEGTGGGNEKLFF. CDR3 nucleotide sequence: TGTGCCAGCAGTGAGGGAACAGGGGGCGGGAATGAAAAACTGTTTTTT.

The chain links TRBV7-6 to TRBJ2-3; 14 positions agree with TRBD2. Looked up from germline, CDR1 is SGHVS and CDR2 is FNYEAQ. This CDR3 has 18 amino acids. V lost 5 bases to trimming and J lost 5 bases; unmatched junction nucleotides: 12. The CDR3 here is CASSPRLAGGPSGDTQYF. The CDR3 nucleotides read TGTGCCAGCAGCCCGCGACTAGCGGGAGGGCCTTCTGGAGATACGCAGTATTTT. Drawing the rest from reference TRBV7-6 and TRBJ2-3, the complete variable domain is GAGVSQSPRYKVTKRGQDVALRCDPISGHVSLYWYRQALGQGPEFLTYFNYEAQQDKSGLPNDRFSAERPEGSISTLTIQRTEQRDSAMYRCASSPRLAGGPSGDTQYFGPGTRLTVL.